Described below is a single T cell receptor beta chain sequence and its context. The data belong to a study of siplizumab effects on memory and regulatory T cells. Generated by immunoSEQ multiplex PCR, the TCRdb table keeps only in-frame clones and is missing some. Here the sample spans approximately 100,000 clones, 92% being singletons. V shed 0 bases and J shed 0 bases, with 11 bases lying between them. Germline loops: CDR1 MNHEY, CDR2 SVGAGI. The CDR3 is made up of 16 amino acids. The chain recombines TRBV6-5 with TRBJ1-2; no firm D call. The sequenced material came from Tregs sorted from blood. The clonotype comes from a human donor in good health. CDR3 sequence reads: CASSYSLRRANYGYTF. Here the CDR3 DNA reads TGTGCCAGCAGTTACTCCCTCAGGCGAGCTAACTATGGCTACACCTTC.